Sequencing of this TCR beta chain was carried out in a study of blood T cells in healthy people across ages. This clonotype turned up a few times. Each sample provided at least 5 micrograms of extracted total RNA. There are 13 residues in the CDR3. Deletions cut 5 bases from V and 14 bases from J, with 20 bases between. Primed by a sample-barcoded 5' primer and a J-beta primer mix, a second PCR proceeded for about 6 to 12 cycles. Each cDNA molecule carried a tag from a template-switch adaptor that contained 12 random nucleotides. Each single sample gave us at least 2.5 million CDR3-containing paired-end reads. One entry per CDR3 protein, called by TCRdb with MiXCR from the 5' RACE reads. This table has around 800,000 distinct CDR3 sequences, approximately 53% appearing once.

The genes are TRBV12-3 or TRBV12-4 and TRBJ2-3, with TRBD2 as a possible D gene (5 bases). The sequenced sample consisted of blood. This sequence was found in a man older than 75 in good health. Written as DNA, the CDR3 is TGTGCCAGCAGTCTCGACTCGGACTCTCCTCGGTATTTT. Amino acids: CASSLDSDSPRYF.